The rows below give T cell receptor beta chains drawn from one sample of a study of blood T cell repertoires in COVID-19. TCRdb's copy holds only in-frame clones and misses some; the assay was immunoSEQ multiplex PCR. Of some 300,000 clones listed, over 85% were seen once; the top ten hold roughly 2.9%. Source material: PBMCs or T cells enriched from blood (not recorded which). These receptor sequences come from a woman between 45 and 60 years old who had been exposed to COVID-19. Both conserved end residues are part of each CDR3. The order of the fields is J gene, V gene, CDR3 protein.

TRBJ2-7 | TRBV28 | CASSLGQGATYEQYF
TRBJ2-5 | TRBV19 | CASSPGSETQYF
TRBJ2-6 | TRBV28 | CASRDSNRGSWKTPGANVLTF
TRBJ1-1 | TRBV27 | CASSQIRGTEAFF
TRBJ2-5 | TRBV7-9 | CASSSGDQETQYF
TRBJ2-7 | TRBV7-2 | CASSSTGVGYEQYF
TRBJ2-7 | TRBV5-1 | CASSVGRGLAFEQYF
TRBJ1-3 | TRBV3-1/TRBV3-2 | CASSQESRRSGNTIYF
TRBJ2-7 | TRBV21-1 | CASSNPESPRVGFFAAEQYF
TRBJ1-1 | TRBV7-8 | CASSSLQGNSLAFF
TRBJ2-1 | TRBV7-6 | CASSWITGDAGNEQFF
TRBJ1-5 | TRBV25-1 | CASSEPGGQPQHF
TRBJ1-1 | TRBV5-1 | CASSRGSSNTEAFF
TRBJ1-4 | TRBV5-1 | CASSLGEFNEKLFF
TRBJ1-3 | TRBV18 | CASSPITGAGNTIYF
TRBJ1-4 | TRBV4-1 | CASSRTPGQGREKLFF
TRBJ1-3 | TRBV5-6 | CASSKQGGGNTIYF
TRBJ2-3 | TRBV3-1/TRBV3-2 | CASSQDWGRTDTQYF
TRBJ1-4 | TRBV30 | CAWKKGRGEKLFF
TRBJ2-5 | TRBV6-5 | CASSPGKETQYF
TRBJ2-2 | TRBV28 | CASSLRGANTGELFF
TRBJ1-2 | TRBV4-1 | CASSQEWSEPNYGYTF
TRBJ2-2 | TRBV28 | CAAEEGAGTGELFF
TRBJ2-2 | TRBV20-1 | CSASPGVNTGELFF
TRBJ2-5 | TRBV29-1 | CSVEDLGLEETQYF
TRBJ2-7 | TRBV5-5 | CASSSLGGQRIPYEQYF
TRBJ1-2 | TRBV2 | CASRQTGSYTF
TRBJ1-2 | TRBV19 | CASTTGLRSYGYTF
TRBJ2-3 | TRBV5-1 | CASSPGTGVTYTQYF
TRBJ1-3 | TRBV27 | CASSLTGGSGNTIYF
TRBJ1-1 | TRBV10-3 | CAISESLTGEAFF
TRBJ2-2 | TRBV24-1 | CATRRQTTGELFF
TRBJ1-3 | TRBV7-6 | CASSPTGTGVGNTIYF
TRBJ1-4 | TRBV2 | CASSSTGSTRGEKLFF
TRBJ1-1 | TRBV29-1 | CSVRRSRDTEAFF
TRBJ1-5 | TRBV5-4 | CASSLQGGAYSNQPQHF
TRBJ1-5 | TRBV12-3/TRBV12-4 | CASRAGGVQPQHF
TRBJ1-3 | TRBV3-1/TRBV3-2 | CASSPPLGGLNSGNTIYF
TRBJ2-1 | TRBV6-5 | CASIEQYNEQFF
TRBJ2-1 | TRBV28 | CASSLGPLNEQFF
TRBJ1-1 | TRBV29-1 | CSVERTLNTEAFF
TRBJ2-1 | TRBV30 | CAWSGDSGGASYNEQFF
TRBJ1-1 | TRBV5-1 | CASSLQDTANTEAFF
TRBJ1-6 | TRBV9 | CASSLGDNSPLHF
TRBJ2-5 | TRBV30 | CAWRPRAQETQYF
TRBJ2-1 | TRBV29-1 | CSVEDWTGGTYNEQFF
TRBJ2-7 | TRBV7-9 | CASSSTGQSYEQYF
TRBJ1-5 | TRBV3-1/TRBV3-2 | CASSQDTGGYQPQHF
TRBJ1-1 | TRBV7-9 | CAVNRPEAFF
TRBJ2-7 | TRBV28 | CASSLDRAYEQYF
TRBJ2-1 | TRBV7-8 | CASSFGGDYNEQFF
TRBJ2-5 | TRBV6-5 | CASSQASGGKTQYF